These T cell receptor beta chains were read from a single sample in a study of T-cell reconstitution after alpha-beta-depleted transplantation in children. Each CDR3 protein gets one entry after TCRdb re-called the PCR reads with MiXCR. The sample holds 300,000 to 350,000 distinct CDR3 sequences, roughly 16% seen once. The specimen comprised PBMCs, mostly from graft donor cells, sampled 360 days after TCRalphabeta/CD19-depleted stem cell transplant. Every receptor here comes from a male patient aged 2 to 9 who had a stem cell transplant for acute lymphoblastic leukemia, so the T cells may come from the graft donor. Both conserved end residues are part of each CDR3. A D gene is named only where the DNA matches it firmly. The size field is filled for only some rows; it gives once, few, many or a size class.

D	J	size	V	CDR3	DNA
NA	TRBJ2-5	NA	TRBV7-7	CASSPRYQETQYF	TGTGCTAGCAGCCCTCGGTACCAAGAGACCCAGTACTTC
NA	TRBJ1-6	few	TRBV7-2	CASSFLISPLHF	TGTGCCAGCAGCTTCCTAATAAGTCCCCTCCACTTT
TRBD2	TRBJ2-1	NA	TRBV29-1	CSVESSSSGLLAPQFF	TGCAGCGTTGAGAGTTCATCTAGCGGGCTACTAGCTCCCCAGTTCTTC
TRBD1	TRBJ2-5	NA	TRBV12-3/TRBV12-4	CASSFTGVKETQYF	TGTGCCAGCAGTTTTACAGGGGTCAAAGAGACCCAGTACTTC
NA	TRBJ2-6	few	TRBV2	CASSRPSGQHISGANVLTF	TGTGCCAGCAGCCGTCCCTCGGGACAACATATCTCTGGGGCCAACGTCCTGACTTTC
TRBD2	TRBJ2-2	NA	TRBV20-1	CSARDLRPHIAGAVNDNTGELFF	TGCAGTGCTAGAGATTTACGCCCCCATATAGCGGGAGCCGTAAATGATAACACCGGGGAGCTGTTTTTT
NA	TRBJ2-5	NA	TRBV29-1	CSVEAKGRQETQYF	TGCAGCGTTGAAGCGAAGGGGCGGCAAGAGACCCAGTACTTC
TRBD1	TRBJ1-1	many	TRBV29-1	CSSRTTGGNTEAFF	TGCAGCTCTAGGACTACAGGGGGGAACACTGAAGCTTTCTTT
NA	TRBJ1-1	few	TRBV5-1	CASSPQKNTEAFF	TGCGCCAGCAGCCCACAGAAGAACACTGAAGCTTTCTTT
NA	TRBJ2-7	few	TRBV21-1	CASSKTREQYF	TGTGCCAGCAGCAAAACTCGGGAGCAGTACTTC
NA	TRBJ2-7	NA	TRBV12-3/TRBV12-4	CASSSLVGLSSYEQYF	TGTGCCAGCAGTTCACTGGTGGGACTTAGCTCCTACGAGCAGTACTTC
TRBD1	TRBJ2-3	NA	TRBV5-1	CASSFQGVLATDTQYF	TGCGCCAGCAGCTTTCAGGGGGTGCTCGCCACAGATACGCAGTATTTT
NA	TRBJ2-1	NA	TRBV7-2	CASSRSVNEQFF	TGTGCCAGCAGCCGAAGCGTTAATGAGCAGTTCTTC
NA	TRBJ2-3	NA	TRBV6-5	CASSYSYYLTDTQYF	TGTGCCAGCAGTTACTCGTACTACCTGACAGATACGCAGTATTTT
TRBD2	TRBJ2-7	many	TRBV12-5	CASGFNPRETDSYEQYF	TGTGCTAGTGGTTTTAACCCGCGGGAGACGGACTCCTACGAGCAGTACTTC
TRBD2	TRBJ2-1	NA	TRBV4-2	CASSYIAGDLNEQFF	TGTGCCAGCAGCTACATAGCGGGAGATCTCAATGAGCAGTTCTTC
TRBD2	TRBJ2-1	few	TRBV6-5	CASSERGTFF	TGTGCCAGCAGTGAGCGGGGAACGTTCTTC
TRBD2	TRBJ2-5	few	TRBV11-1	CASSATSGGPYSISVKVQYF	TGTGCCAGCAGCGCGACTAGCGGGGGCCCTTATAGTATCTCGGTAAAGGTACAGTACTTC
NA	TRBJ2-1	many	TRBV28	CASRNYGAYNEQFF	TGTGCCAGCAGGAACTATGGGGCTTACAATGAGCAGTTCTTC
NA	TRBJ2-3	many	TRBV28	CASSSTLTSTDTQYF	TGTGCCAGCAGTTCCACCCTTACTAGCACAGATACGCAGTATTTT
NA	TRBJ1-4	few	TRBV7-9	CASSLGERGHGKLFF	TGTGCCAGCAGCTTAGGGGAGAGGGGACATGGAAAACTGTTTTTT
TRBD2	TRBJ2-1	NA	TRBV14	CASSDWASGRGNEQFF	TGTGCCAGCAGCGACTGGGCCAGCGGGAGAGGGAATGAGCAGTTCTTC
NA	TRBJ1-2	many	TRBV27	CASSPNWGNGYTF	TGTGCCAGCAGCCCTAATTGGGGAAATGGCTACACCTTC
TRBD2	TRBJ2-7	many	TRBV4-2	CASSQGPGGSYEQYF	TGTGCCAGCAGCCAAGGTCCCGGGGGGTCTTACGAGCAGTACTTC
TRBD1	TRBJ2-2	NA	TRBV5-5	CASSSTGGDTGELFF	TGTGCCAGCAGCTCGACAGGGGGGGACACCGGGGAGCTGTTTTTT
TRBD2	TRBJ2-5	few	TRBV10-3	CAISEKVFLAGRSVETQYF	TGTGCCATCAGTGAGAAGGTCTTTCTAGCGGGACGGTCGGTGGAGACCCAGTACTTC
NA	TRBJ2-5	many	TRBV5-6	CASSPGVKETQYF	TGTGCCAGCAGTCCCGGGGTTAAAGAGACCCAGTACTTC
NA	TRBJ2-7	few	TRBV12-3/TRBV12-4	CASSSSGLWSYEQYF	TGTGCCAGCAGTTCGTCGGGACTCTGGTCCTACGAGCAGTACTTC
TRBD1	TRBJ1-5	NA	TRBV2	CASSLNRGSNQPQHF	TGTGCCAGCAGCTTAAACAGGGGAAGCAATCAGCCCCAGCATTTT
TRBD1	TRBJ1-2	few	TRBV27	CASSLRGQSYGYTF	TGTGCCAGCAGTTTAAGGGGACAGTCCTATGGCTACACCTTC
TRBD1	TRBJ2-7	few	TRBV3-1	CASSQGGRTGTYEQYF	TGTGCCAGCAGCCAAGGGGGCAGGACAGGGACCTACGAGCAGTACTTC
NA	TRBJ2-7	NA	TRBV24-1	CATSDTTAPYEQYF	TGTGCCACCAGTGATACGACGGCCCCCTACGAGCAGTACTTC
TRBD2	TRBJ2-1	NA	TRBV7-2	CASSSASGPSYNEQFF	TGTGCCAGCAGCTCTGCTAGCGGGCCGTCCTACAATGAGCAGTTCTTC
NA	TRBJ2-7	NA	TRBV20-1	CSAETGLPYEQYF	TGCAGTGCCGAGACAGGCCTACCTTACGAGCAGTACTTC
TRBD1	TRBJ1-1	NA	TRBV28	CASSLTGLEAFF	TGTGCCAGCAGTTTGACAGGGCTTGAAGCTTTCTTT
NA	TRBJ2-4	few	TRBV20-1	CSAIVPTLAKNIQYF	TGCAGTGCTATTGTCCCGACTCTAGCCAAAAACATTCAGTACTTC
NA	TRBJ1-6	NA	TRBV7-8	CASSPTADSPLHF	TGTGCCAGCAGCCCGACAGCCGATTCACCCCTCCACTTT